This T cell receptor (beta chain) was sequenced in a study of OX40 agonist ivuxolimab in advanced cancers. Study context: The treatment was a fully human IgG2 OX40 agonist, ivuxolimab. Males comprised roughly four fifths of the group, whose mean age was around 62 years (range roughly 23 to 80). Two cutaneous melanoma patients and one hepatocellular carcinoma patient, three in all, had partial responses. Study conclusions and caveats: At 0.1-3.0 mg/kg, partial responders had clonal expansion among the lowest observed.

Assay: immunoSEQ multiplex PCR; the TCRdb copy retains only in-frame clones and omits some. The profile shows 56,000 or so clones, about 85% of them singletons. As concerns this clone: Its antigen is still unknown.

The V and J ends lost 6 bases and 0 bases respectively, with 15 bases between them. The CDR3 sequence is 15 residues long. Germline values: CDR1 MDHEN, CDR2 SYDVKM. The genes are TRBV28 and TRBJ2-7; D call uncertain. The TCR was taken from an adult with an advanced solid tumor such as melanoma, head and neck, liver or kidney cancer. This material consisted of CD4+ or CD8+ T cells sorted from blood, taken in a trial of the OX40 agonist ivuxolimab. The CDR3, as DNA: TGTGCCAGCAGCTCTCGGCGGTCTTACTCCTACGAGCAGTACTTC. Translation: CASSSRRSYSYEQYF.